The T cell receptor (beta chain) described here comes from a study of T-cell memory formation after mild COVID-19 (dated by TCRdb to the early 2020s). Regarding the study in general: Most TCR sequence clusters were specific to one of the two donors. In a couple of donors, T-cell clones that expanded and contracted after mild COVID-19 were tracked by sequencing TCRalpha and TCRbeta repertoires over time. The cohort was made up of two young adult volunteers, one female and one male, who were previously healthy. Points the paper makes about the study in general: Balanced CD4/CD8 phenotypes were observed for clones contracting from day 15 to 85, whereas a bias towards CD4+ was observed for a second wave of clones expanding from day 15 to 37. Whether the second-wave clones peaking on day 37 were SARS-CoV-2 specific was not confirmed. The detection of some responding clones in pre-infection memory suggests that pre-existing cross-reactive memory T cells joined the SARS-CoV-2 response. Only a couple of mild cases were covered by the study, and larger cohorts that include severe cases with pre-infection samples were considered necessary. Contracting CD4+ clones appeared mostly in the CM and EM memory subsets, whereas CD8+ clones were enriched in EMRA.

These reads were obtained on an Illumina NovaSeq 6000. TCRalpha and TCRbeta cDNA libraries were built by 5'RACE with constant-segment primers, adding sample barcodes and unique molecular identifiers. RNA was extracted from every sample with Trizol reagent. Library amplification was performed in two PCR steps, and a second sample barcode and Illumina TruSeq adapters were introduced in the second step. The libraries were sequenced on an Illumina NovaSeq using 2 x 150 bp paired-end reads. Regarding the original processing steps: Reads were demultiplexed and collapsed into UMI-guided consensus sequences with migec v1.2.7. Using mixcr v2.1.11, UMI consensuses were aligned to TRA and TRB V and J templates and then assembled into clonotypes. Clonotypes were classified as expanded or contracted when called significant by both edgeR and NoisET, with noise models trained on biological replicates. For edgeR calls, a false discovery rate-adjusted p below 0.01 and a log2 fold-change threshold of 1 were applied. As an exploratory analysis of dynamics, max-normalized trajectories of the 1000 most abundant clonotypes were examined with PCA combined with hierarchical clustering. The CD4 or CD8 phenotype of responding clones was assigned using the separately sequenced CD4+ and CD8+ repertoires. Starting from the raw public reads, TCRdb applied fastp trimming at Q25, assembled clones with MiXCR and retained in-frame beta chains. Each entry is one CDR3 protein sequence, shown with its most common DNA and genes. The V and J calls come from TCRdb's annotation, not from the publication. The sample table records roughly 450,000 distinct CDR3 sequences; around a sixth of these occur just once. Approximately 13% of the sample is held by the ten biggest clonotypes.

Ficoll-Paque density gradient centrifugation was the method used to isolate PBMCs. About this clonotype itself: What antigen it recognizes has not been identified. No base quality information exists; no much larger clone differs at one position.

Reading from cysteine to phenylalanine, the CDR3 counts 15 amino acids. Only CDR3 DNA is held: 45 bases, read in frame from base 1. The V and J ends are trimmed by 1 base and 6 bases, leaving 13 bases between them. The chain is assembled from TRBV12-3 or TRBV12-4 and TRBJ2-1; 6 matching bases give a weak D call of TRBD1. This receptor was identified in an adult woman who had mild COVID-19 (a few samples of this study predate the infection). The sample titles of this study are shuffled in the database, so cell type and time point are left out; the donor was told from shared clones. The sample comprised PBMCs or a T cell subset sorted from them (not recorded which). The DNA is TGTGCCAGCAGTTTAGAGGGGACACGTCGCAATGAGCAGTTCTTC. It translates as CASSLEGTRRNEQFF.